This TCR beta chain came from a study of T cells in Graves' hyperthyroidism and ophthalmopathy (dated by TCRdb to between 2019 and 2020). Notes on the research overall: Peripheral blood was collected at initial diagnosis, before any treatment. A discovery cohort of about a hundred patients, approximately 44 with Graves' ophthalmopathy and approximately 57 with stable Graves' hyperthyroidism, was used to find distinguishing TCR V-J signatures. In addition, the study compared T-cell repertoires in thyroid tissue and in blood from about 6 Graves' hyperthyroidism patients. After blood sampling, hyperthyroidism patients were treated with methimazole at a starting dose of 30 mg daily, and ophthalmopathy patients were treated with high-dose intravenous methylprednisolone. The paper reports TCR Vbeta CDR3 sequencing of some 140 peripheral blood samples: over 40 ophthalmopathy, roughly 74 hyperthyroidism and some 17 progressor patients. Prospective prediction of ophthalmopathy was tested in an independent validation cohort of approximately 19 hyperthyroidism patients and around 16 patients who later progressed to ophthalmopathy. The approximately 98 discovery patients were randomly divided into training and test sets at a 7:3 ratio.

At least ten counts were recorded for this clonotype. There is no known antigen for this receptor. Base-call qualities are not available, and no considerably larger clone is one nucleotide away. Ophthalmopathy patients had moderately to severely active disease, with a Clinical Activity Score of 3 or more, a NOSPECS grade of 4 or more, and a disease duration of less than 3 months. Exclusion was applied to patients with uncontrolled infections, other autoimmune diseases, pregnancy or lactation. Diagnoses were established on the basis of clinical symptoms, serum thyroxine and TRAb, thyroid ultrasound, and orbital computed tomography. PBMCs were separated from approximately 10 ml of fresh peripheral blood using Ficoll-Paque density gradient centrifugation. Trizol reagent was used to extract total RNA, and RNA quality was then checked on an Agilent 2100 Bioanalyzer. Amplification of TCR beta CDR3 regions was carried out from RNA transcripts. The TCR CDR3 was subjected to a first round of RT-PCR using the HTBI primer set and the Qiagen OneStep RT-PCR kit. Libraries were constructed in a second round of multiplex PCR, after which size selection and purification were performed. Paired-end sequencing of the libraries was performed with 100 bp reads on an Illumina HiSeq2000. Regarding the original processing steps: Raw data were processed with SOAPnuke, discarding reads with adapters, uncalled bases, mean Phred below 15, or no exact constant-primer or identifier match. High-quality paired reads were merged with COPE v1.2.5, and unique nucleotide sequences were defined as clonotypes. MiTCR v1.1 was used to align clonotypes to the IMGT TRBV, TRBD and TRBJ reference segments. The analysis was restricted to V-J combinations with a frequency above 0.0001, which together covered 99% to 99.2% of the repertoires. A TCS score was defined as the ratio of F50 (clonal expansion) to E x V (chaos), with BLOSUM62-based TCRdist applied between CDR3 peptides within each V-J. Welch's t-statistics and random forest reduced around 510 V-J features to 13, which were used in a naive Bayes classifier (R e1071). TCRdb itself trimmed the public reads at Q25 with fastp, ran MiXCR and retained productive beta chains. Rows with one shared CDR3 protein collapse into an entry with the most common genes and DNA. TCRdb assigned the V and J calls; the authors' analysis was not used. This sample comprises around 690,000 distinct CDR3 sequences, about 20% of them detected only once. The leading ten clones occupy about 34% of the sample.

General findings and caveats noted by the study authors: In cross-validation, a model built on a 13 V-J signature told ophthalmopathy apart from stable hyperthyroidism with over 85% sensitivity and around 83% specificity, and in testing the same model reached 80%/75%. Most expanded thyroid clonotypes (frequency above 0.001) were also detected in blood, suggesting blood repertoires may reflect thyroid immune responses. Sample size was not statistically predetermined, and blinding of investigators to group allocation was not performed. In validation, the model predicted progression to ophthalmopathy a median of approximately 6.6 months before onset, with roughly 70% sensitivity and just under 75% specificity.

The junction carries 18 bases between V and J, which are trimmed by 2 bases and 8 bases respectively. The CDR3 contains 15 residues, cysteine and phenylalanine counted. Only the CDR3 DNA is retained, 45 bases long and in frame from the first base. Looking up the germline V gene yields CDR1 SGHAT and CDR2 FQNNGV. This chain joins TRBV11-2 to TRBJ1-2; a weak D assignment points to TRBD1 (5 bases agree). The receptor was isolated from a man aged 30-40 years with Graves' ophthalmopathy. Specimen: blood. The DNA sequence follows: TGTGCCAGCAGCTTAAGGGGTCTGTATTGGAGAGGCTACACCTTC. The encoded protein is CASSLRGLYWRGYTF.